These 28 T cell receptor beta chains originate from one sample sequenced in a study of blood T cell repertoires in COVID-19. Using immunoSEQ multiplex PCR, the repertoire was profiled, and TCRdb retains in-frame clones only, with some absent. The sample lists roughly 260,000 clones, 70% to 90% seen once, with less than 3% in the top ten. Sequences were obtained from peripheral blood. These receptors were taken from a woman aged 45 to 65 with acute or convalescent COVID-19.

V gene TRBV28 combines with J gene TRBJ2-7; TRBD2 is a possible D gene (6 bases). CDR1 is MDHEN, CDR2 SYDVKM, per germline. This CDR3 has 16 residues. V gave up 2 bases and J gave up 2 bases, with 16 bases separating them. CDR3: CASSLGLAKTTYEQYF. The CDR3 bases are TGTGCCAGCAGTTTAGGTCTAGCGAAAACTACCTACGAGCAGTACTTC.

This clone came up once. The rearrangement joins TRBV11-2 to TRBJ2-1, with 10 bases identical to TRBD2. Germline loops: CDR1 SGHAT, CDR2 FQNNGV. After removal of 2 bases from V and 7 bases from J, the junction contained 8 bases not matched to a gene. The CDR3 has 16 amino acids. The CDR3 DNA sequence: TGTGCCAGCAGCTTACTTCCTAGCGGGAGCGGGAATGAGCAGTTCTTC. It encodes CASSLLPSGSGNEQFF.

CDR3 loop: CAISESSTGSYEQYF. The CDR3 DNA reads TGTGCCATCAGTGAGTCGAGTACAGGGTCCTACGAGCAGTACTTC. J is TRBJ2-7 and V is TRBV10-3; possibly TRBD1 for D (6 bases). This CDR3 has 15 amino acids. Germline CDR1 ENHRY, CDR2 SYGVKD. V was cut by 0 bases and J by 1 base, with 10 bases left in between.

V and J are TRBV11-2 and TRBJ2-1, with TRBD2 matching over 9 bases. The CDR3 is 13 amino acids. Germline assignment: CDR1 SGHAT and CDR2 FQNNGV. The V segment lost 5 bases and the J segment 8 bases; nucleotides outside the gene matches: 4. CDR3: CASSPRLADEQFF. CDR3 bases: TGTGCCAGCAGCCCGCGACTAGCGGATGAGCAGTTCTTC.

The rearrangement links TRBV9 to TRBJ2-7, with 7 bases identical to TRBD1. V was pared by 4 bases and J by 2 bases, with 3 bases of the junction left unmatched. The germline V gene encodes CDR1 SGDLS and CDR2 YYNGEE. This CDR3 spans 13 amino acids. CDR3 nucleotide sequence: TGTGCCAGCAGCAGGGGACAGACCTACGAGCAGTACTTC. Its translation: CASSRGQTYEQYF.

V and J are TRBV11-1 and TRBJ2-5; 7 bases agree with TRBD2. Germline CDR1 SGHAT, CDR2 FQDESV (reference sequence). The CDR3 covers 16 residues. Trimming took 1 base from V and 2 from J; bases not matched to a gene: 7. The CDR3, as DNA: TGTGCCAGCAGCTTAGATTCGGGACTAAAACAAGAGACCCAGTACTTC. Translated: CASSLDSGLKQETQYF.

In this sample, this clone turned up a few times. V is TRBV5-1 and J is TRBJ1-3; D not certain. Per the germline V gene, CDR1 is SGHRS and CDR2 is YFSETQ. Trimming left V 0 bases short and J 0 bases short, with 10 bases between. The CDR3 is 16 amino acids. CDR3 sequence (DNA): TGCGCCAGCAGCTTGGTGGGTAGCGTCTCTGGAAACACCATATATTTT. Protein product: CASSLVGSVSGNTIYF.

The chain carries TRBV28 and TRBJ2-7; tentative D call: TRBD2 (6 bases). In germline, CDR1 is MDHEN, CDR2 SYDVKM. The CDR3 contains 15 residues. Trimming took off 8 bases at V and 6 bases at J, with 23 bases between the two ends. The CDR3, as DNA: TGTGCCAGCCCCTCCGGCGGGACTGAGCTTGGCGAGCAGTACTTC. This encodes CASPSGGTELGEQYF.

CDR3 in amino acids: CASSMDRLGYGYTF. DNA of the CDR3: TGTGCCAGTAGTATGGACAGGTTGGGCTATGGCTACACCTTC. V is TRBV19 and J is TRBJ1-2; TRBD1 matches at 7 bases. The CDR3 is 14 residues long. Germline CDR1 LNHDA, CDR2 SQIVND (reference sequence). Germline trimming cut 3 bases from V and 4 bases from J; bases unmatched to any gene: 5.

This clone was seen a single time. The rearrangement links TRBV28 to TRBJ2-3; D unresolved. CDR1 is MDHEN and CDR2 is SYDVKM in the germline V gene. The CDR3 is 12 amino acids. The V end lost 4 bases, the J end lost 2 bases, and 4 bases lay between the germline ends. The CDR3 coding sequence is TGTGCCAGCAGTTCCGTCACAGATACGCAGTATTTT. It specifies CASSSVTDTQYF.

Comments on this clone: Its ends do not fully match the called genes, so a read error is possible. This chain links TRBV7-7 with TRBJ2-5, with 8 bases lining up with TRBD1. From germline, CDR1 is SSHAT and CDR2 FNYEAQ (reference sequence). CDR3 size: 15 residues. The CDR3 DNA reads as TGTGCTAGCAGCCCGGGACAGGCCGGGGAAGAGACCCAGTACTTC. Its protein is CASSPGQAGEETQYF.

The chain is built from TRBV11-2 and TRBJ1-4, with D possibly TRBD1 on 6 matching bases. CDR1 and CDR2 (germline): SGHAT, FQNNGV. The V end was cut by 4 bases, the J end by 7 bases, with 16 bases between. The CDR3 is 15 amino acids. CDR3 bases: TGTGCCAGCAGCTACGGACAGACTTGGGGTGAAAAACTGTTTTTT. Translation: CASSYGQTWGEKLFF.

This clone was detected a few times. The chain recombines TRBV19 with TRBJ2-2; 9 positions match TRBD1. The germline gives CDR1 LNHDA, CDR2 SQIVND (reference sequence). V lost 9 bases to trimming and J lost 3 bases; unmatched junction nucleotides: 11. The CDR3 extends over 16 amino acids. The CDR3 spells CASVKGGTGYTGELFF. In DNA form, the CDR3 reads TGTGCCAGCGTAAAGGGAGGGACAGGGTACACCGGGGAGCTGTTTTTT.

This sequence joins TRBV21-1 and TRBJ1-6. TRBV21-1 corresponds to a pseudogene. The CDR3 has 16 residues. CDR3 coding DNA: TGTGCCAGCAGCAAAAGTAACGGAGCCTATAATTCACCCCTCCACTTT. It translates to CASSKSNGAYNSPLHF.

This rearrangement joins TRBV28 to TRBJ1-1, with 10 positions matching TRBD1. Germline CDR1 MDHEN, CDR2 SYDVKM. The junction had 15 bases not matched to a gene; V was cut back by 6 bases and J by 5 bases. This CDR3 has 17 amino acids. CDR3 amino acids: CASSRGTGAGRMTEAFF. As DNA, the CDR3 is TGTGCCAGCAGCCGAGGGACAGGGGCCGGAAGAATGACTGAAGCTTTCTTT.

This clone was found a few times. V is TRBV28 and J is TRBJ2-1; 7 positions match TRBD1. V lost 7 bases, J lost 0 bases, and 9 bases stayed unmatched. Germline assignment: CDR1 MDHEN and CDR2 SYDVKM. This CDR3 has 16 amino acids. CDR3 sequence: CASTRADRTSYNEQFF. Here the CDR3 DNA reads TGTGCCAGCACTCGGGCGGACAGGACCTCCTACAATGAGCAGTTCTTC.

This chain links TRBV5-1 with TRBJ2-5; no clear D gene. This CDR3 is built from 15 residues. Germline CDR1 is SGHRS and CDR2 is YFSETQ. Trimming removed 4 bases from V and 2 bases from J, with 15 bases in between. Written as DNA, the CDR3 is TGCGCCAGCAGCGTCTTGGCGGAGAGTCAAGAGACCCAGTACTTC. Translation gives CASSVLAESQETQYF.

The rearrangement links TRBV9 to TRBJ2-2; weak D call: TRBD2 (5 bases). The germline gives CDR1 SGDLS, CDR2 YYNGEE. Trimming took off 4 bases at V and 6 bases at J, with 13 bases between the two ends. This CDR3 has 14 residues. The chain's CDR3 is CASSQSVGAGELFF. CDR3 in DNA: TGTGCCAGCAGCCAAAGCGTCGGGGCCGGGGAGCTGTTTTTT.

The chain couples TRBV4-2 to TRBJ1-2; D is ambiguous. The CDR3 spans 15 residues. The germline CDR1 and CDR2 sequences are LGHNA and YNFKEQ. Deletions cut 0 bases from V and 0 bases from J, with 8 bases between. This chain's CDR3 is CASSQESVANYGYTF. The CDR3 nucleotides are TGTGCCAGCAGCCAAGAATCTGTCGCTAACTATGGCTACACCTTC.

This clone showed up just once. The chain combines TRBV6-5 with TRBJ2-5, with D maybe TRBD1 (6 bases). This CDR3 has 12 residues. V dropped 5 bases and J dropped 5 bases, with 9 bases sitting between them. Germline CDR1 reads MNHEY; CDR2 reads SVGAGI. This chain's CDR3 is CASSPRGETQYF. The CDR3 DNA is TGTGCCAGCAGTCCCAGGGGTGAGACCCAGTACTTC.

The V gene is TRBV18, the J gene TRBJ2-1; D is ambiguous. Germline values: CDR1 KGHSH, CDR2 LQKENI. The V end lost 2 bases, the J end lost 7 bases, and 9 bases lay between the germline ends. The CDR3 covers 13 residues. CDR3 residues: CASSPSFMNEQFF. The DNA of the CDR3 is TGTGCCAGCTCACCAAGCTTTATGAATGAGCAGTTCTTC.

This clone is a singleton in its sample. The chain links TRBV10-3 to TRBJ1-2; 12 bases align to TRBD1. The CDR3 spans 13 residues. V gave up 7 bases and J gave up 8 bases; unmatched junction bases: 5. Germline loops: CDR1 ENHRY, CDR2 SYGVKD. DNA of the CDR3: TGTGCCATCAAGGGACAGGGGGCTGAGGGCTACACCTTC. Encoded protein: CAIKGQGAEGYTF.

CDR3 DNA: TGTGCCAGCAGCTCATACAGGGGACCGGTCCCACCCCTCCACTTT. Translating gives CASSSYRGPVPPLHF. The chain uses TRBV7-8 and TRBJ1-6, with 7 bases fitting TRBD1. The CDR3 is 15 amino acids. Trimming at V came to 4 bases and at J to 11 bases, leaving 11 bases not matched to a gene. Germline CDR1 is SGHVS and CDR2 is FQNEAQ.

In this sample, this clone turned up once. V usage is TRBV2 and J usage is TRBJ2-1; TRBD2 matches at 10 bases. The ends lost 4 bases at V and 4 bases at J; junction bases unmatched: 7. CDR1 is SNHLY, CDR2 FYNNEI, per germline. The CDR3 spans 16 residues. DNA of the CDR3: TGTGCCAGCAGTGGTGGGCTAGCGGGAGATTACAATGAGCAGTTCTTC. Its protein product is CASSGGLAGDYNEQFF.

This clone has a handful of counts. The CDR3 DNA sequence: TGTGCCAGCAGCCAAAGTGTCCAGGGCTCATATGGCTACACCTTC. Encoded protein: CASSQSVQGSYGYTF. The chain is built from TRBV7-2 and TRBJ1-2; D is possibly TRBD1 (5 bases). The CDR3 is 15 residues long. Between the trimmed V and J ends, which lost 5 bases and 5 bases, there was a span of 18 bases. Germline CDR1 and CDR2: SGHTA and FQGNSA.

The chain joins TRBV7-9 to TRBJ1-1; 7 bases line up with TRBD1. Germline lookup yields CDR1 SEHNR and CDR2 FQNEAQ (reference sequence). The V and J ends lost 7 bases and 2 bases, in that order; junction bases with no gene match: 10. The length of the CDR3 is 15 residues. The CDR3 loop reads CASIHSGTVNTEAFF. DNA of the CDR3: TGTGCCAGCATCCACTCGGGGACAGTCAACACTGAAGCTTTCTTT. Combining the CDR3 with reference TRBV7-9 and TRBJ1-1 gives the whole variable domain DTGVSQNPRHKITKRGQNVTFRCDPISEHNRLYWYRQTLGQGPEFLTYFQNEAQLEKSRLLSDRFSAERPKGSFSTLEIQRTEQGDSAMYLCASIHSGTVNTEAFFGQGTRLTVV.

V usage is TRBV2 and J usage is TRBJ1-5, with D maybe TRBD1 (5 bases). Germline CDR1 is SNHLY and CDR2 is FYNNEI. V was trimmed by 4 bases and J by 6 bases, leaving 10 bases between them. The CDR3 loop spans 13 amino acids. CDR3 sequence reads: CASSGRGSQPQHF. CDR3 DNA: TGTGCCAGCAGTGGGAGGGGTAGTCAGCCCCAGCATTTT.

This clone was counted a single time. The V gene is TRBV6-5, the J gene TRBJ1-5; no definite D call. Germline-derived CDR1 and CDR2 are MNHEY and SVGAGI. This CDR3 spans 13 amino acids. The V gene lost 3 bases and the J gene lost 5 bases, with 8 bases spanning the gap. The CDR3 bases are TGTGCCAGCAGTTATAACGCGGATCAGCCCCAGCATTTT. It encodes CASSYNADQPQHF.